The T cell receptor beta chain described here comes from a study of T cells in Graves' hyperthyroidism and ophthalmopathy. Germline assignment: CDR1 MNHEY and CDR2 SMNVEV (reference sequence). The CDR3 loop spans 13 amino acids. Trimming removed 5 bases from V and 0 bases from J, with 7 bases in between. Authors of the study amplified TCR beta CDR3 regions from RNA transcripts. Initially, a first-round RT-PCR of the TCR CDR3 employed the HTBI primer set. Using its own MiXCR run on the multiplex PCR reads, TCRdb lists one record per CDR3 protein. Of about 480,000 distinct CDR3 sequences listed, approximately 14% are singletons. This clonotype was recorded at least ten times.

Sequencing input: blood. This clonotype was sampled from a woman under 30 with Graves' hyperthyroidism. The rearrangement uses TRBV27 and TRBJ1-1, with D maybe TRBD1 (6 bases). CDR3 loop: CASSEGVNTEAFF. The CDR3 DNA follows: TGTGCCAGCAGTGAGGGGGTGAACACTGAAGCTTTCTTT.